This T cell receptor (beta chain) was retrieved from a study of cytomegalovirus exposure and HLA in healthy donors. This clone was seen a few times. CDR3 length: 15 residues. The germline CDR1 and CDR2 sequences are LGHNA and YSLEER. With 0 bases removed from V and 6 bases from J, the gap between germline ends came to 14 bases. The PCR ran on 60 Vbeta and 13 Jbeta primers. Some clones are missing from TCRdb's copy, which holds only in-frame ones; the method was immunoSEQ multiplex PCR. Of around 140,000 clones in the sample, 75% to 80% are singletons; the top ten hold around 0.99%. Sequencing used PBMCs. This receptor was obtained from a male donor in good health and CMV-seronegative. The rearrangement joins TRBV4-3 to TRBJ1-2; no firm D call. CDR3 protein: CASSQDHVGGNGYTF. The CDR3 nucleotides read TGCGCCAGCAGCCAAGATCATGTCGGAGGGAATGGCTACACCTTC.